This TCR beta chain originates from a study of early T cells in non-severe SARS-CoV-2 infection. This clonotype was detected a few times. Individual cDNA molecules received unique molecular identifiers during library preparation. TCRdb ran MiXCR on the 5' RACE reads and lists one entry per CDR3 protein. There are around 80,000 distinct CDR3 sequences in the sample; roughly 12% occur only once, and about 12% lies in the top ten. Trimming removed 4 bases at V and 5 bases at J, with 15 bases between. Germline V gives CDR1 SNHLY, CDR2 FYNNEI. This CDR3 has 15 residues. This chain connects TRBV2 to TRBJ2-1; D uncertain. The clonotype originates from an adult who was a healthcare worker with PCR-confirmed SARS-CoV-2 infection or an uninfected control (not recorded which). The material was whole blood, obtained at baseline. CDR3 in amino acids: CASSASRNSHNEQFF. Written as DNA, the CDR3 is TGTGCCAGCAGTGCCTCAAGGAACAGCCACAATGAGCAGTTCTTC. Complete variable domain (other parts from reference TRBV2 and TRBJ2-1): EPEVTQTPSHQVTQMGQEVILRCVPISNHLYFYWYRQILGQKVEFLVSFYNNEISEKSEIFDDQFSVERPDGSNFTLKIRSTKLEDSAMYFCASSASRNSHNEQFFGPGTRLTVL.